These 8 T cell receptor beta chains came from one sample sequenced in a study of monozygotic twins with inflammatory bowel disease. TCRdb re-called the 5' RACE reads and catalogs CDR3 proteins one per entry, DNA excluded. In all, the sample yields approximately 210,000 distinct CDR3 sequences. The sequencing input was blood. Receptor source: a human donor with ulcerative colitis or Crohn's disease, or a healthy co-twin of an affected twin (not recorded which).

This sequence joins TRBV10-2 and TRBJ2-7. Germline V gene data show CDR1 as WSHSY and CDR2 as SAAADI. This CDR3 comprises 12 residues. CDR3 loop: CASSETAYEQYF.

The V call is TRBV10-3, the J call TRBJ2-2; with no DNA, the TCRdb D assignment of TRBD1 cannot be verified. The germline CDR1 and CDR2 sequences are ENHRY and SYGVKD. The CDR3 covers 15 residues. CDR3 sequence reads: CAISTDRANTGELFF.

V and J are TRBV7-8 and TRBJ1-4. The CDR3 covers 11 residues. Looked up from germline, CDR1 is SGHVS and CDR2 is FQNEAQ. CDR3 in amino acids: CASSLGRKLFF.

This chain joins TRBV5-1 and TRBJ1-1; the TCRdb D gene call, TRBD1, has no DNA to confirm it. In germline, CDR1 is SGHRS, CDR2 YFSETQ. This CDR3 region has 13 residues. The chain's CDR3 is CATKTGDHTEAFF.

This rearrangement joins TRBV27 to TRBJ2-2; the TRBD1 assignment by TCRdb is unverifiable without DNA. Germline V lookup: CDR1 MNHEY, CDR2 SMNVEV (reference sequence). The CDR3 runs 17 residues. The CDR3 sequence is CASSLYPTGEDTGELFF.

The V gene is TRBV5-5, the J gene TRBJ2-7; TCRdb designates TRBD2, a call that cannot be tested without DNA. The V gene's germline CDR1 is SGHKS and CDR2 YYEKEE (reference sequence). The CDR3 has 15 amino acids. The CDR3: CASSSGPTPGYEQYF.

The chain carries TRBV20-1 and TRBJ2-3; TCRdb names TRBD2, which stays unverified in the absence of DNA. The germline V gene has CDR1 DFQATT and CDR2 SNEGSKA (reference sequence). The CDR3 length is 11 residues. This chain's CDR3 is CASGYTDTQYF.

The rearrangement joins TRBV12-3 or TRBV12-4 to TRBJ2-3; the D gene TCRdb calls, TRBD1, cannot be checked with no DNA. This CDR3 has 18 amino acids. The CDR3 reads CASSLYAGRTSYTDTQYF.